What follows are 27 T cell receptor beta chains derived from one specimen sequenced in a study of cytomegalovirus exposure and HLA in healthy donors. With 60 Vbeta and 13 Jbeta primers, the PCR was carried out. Sequenced by immunoSEQ multiplex PCR; TCRdb stores in-frame clones only, minus some. The data contain about 130,000 clones, around four fifths of them singletons. The sequenced sample consisted of PBMCs. The receptors stem from a boy younger than 10 in good health and CMV-seronegative.

CDR3 bases: TGCGCCAGCAGCCAAGAAGGCAGGGATCAGCCCCAGCATTTT. Protein sequence: CASSQEGRDQPQHF. The chain couples TRBV4-1 to TRBJ1-5; D is perhaps TRBD1 (5 bases). With 0 bases removed from V and 5 bases from J, the gap between germline ends came to 8 bases. Germline CDR1 reads MGHRA; CDR2 reads YSYEKL. This CDR3 comprises 14 residues.

This rearrangement joins TRBV15 to TRBJ2-6, with 7 bases identical to TRBD1. Germline lookup yields CDR1 LNHNV and CDR2 YYDKDF (reference sequence). The CDR3 sequence is 15 residues long. With V trimmed by 5 bases and J by 2 bases, 3 bases remained unmatched. This CDR3 is CATSGQAAGANVLTF. DNA of the CDR3: TGTGCCACCAGCGGACAGGCAGCTGGGGCCAACGTCCTGACTTTC.

The chain links TRBV2 to TRBJ2-1; D remains ambiguous. Germline-derived CDR1 and CDR2 are SNHLY and FYNNEI. This CDR3 is built from 13 residues. V was trimmed by 1 base and J by 4 bases, leaving 5 bases between them. CDR3 nucleotides: TGTGCCAGCAGTGAAGGAGATTACAATGAGCAGTTCTTC. Its protein is CASSEGDYNEQFF.

The rearrangement uses TRBV5-1 and TRBJ2-2, with TRBD1 matching over 7 bases. The V and J ends lost 4 bases and 5 bases, in that order; junction bases with no gene match: 8. The CDR3 is 15 residues long. CDR1 is SGHRS and CDR2 is YFSETQ in the germline V gene. CDR3 region: CASSAWDRDTGELFF. In nucleotides, the CDR3 is TGCGCCAGCAGCGCCTGGGACAGAGATACCGGGGAGCTGTTTTTT.

This clone has only one observation. This rearrangement joins TRBV7-8 to TRBJ1-5; the match to TRBD1 covers 7 bases. CDR1 and CDR2 (germline): SGHVS, FQNEAQ. V lost 4 bases to trimming and J lost 0 bases; unmatched junction nucleotides: 6. The CDR3 length is 16 residues. The CDR3 coding sequence is TGTGCCAGCAGCTCTCGACAGGGCCATAGCAATCAGCCCCAGCATTTT. Its translation: CASSSRQGHSNQPQHF.

The count of this clone is one. This chain links TRBV2 with TRBJ2-2, with 11 bases fitting TRBD2. This CDR3 comprises 14 residues. The J segment lost 8 bases and the V segment lost 11 bases, leaving 10 bases of the junction unmatched. Germline V gives CDR1 SNHLY, CDR2 FYNNEI. The CDR3 DNA follows: TGTGCCGGCTCGACTAGCGGGGTTCTAGGGGAGCTGTTTTTT. This codes for CAGSTSGVLGELFF.

The chain combines TRBV6-1 with TRBJ2-7, with 7 bases aligning to TRBD1. V lost 5 bases, J lost 3 bases, and 4 bases stayed unmatched. Germline CDR1 is MNHNS and CDR2 is SASEGT. The CDR3 is made up of 13 amino acids. The CDR3 DNA follows: TGTGCCAGCAGTTCGGGACAGAGCTACGAGCAGTACTTC. This gives the protein CASSSGQSYEQYF.

The V gene is TRBV6-6, the J gene TRBJ1-2; 7 positions agree with TRBD1. The CDR3 extends over 15 amino acids. Trimming at V came to 5 bases and at J to 8 bases, leaving 14 bases not matched to a gene. Germline CDR1 MNHNY, CDR2 SVGAGI (reference sequence). CDR3 in DNA: TGTGCCAGCAGTCTAAGGACAGGAGGGGTTGGAGGCTACACCTTC. Amino acid sequence: CASSLRTGGVGGYTF.

This clone was detected once. The chain employs TRBV5-1 and TRBJ1-1, with D perhaps matching TRBD1 (6 bases). Germline CDR1 reads SGHRS; CDR2 reads YFSETQ. V was trimmed by 3 bases and J by 1 base, leaving 7 bases between them. The CDR3 is 13 residues long. The CDR3 bases are TGCGCCAGCAGCTGGGACACGAACACTGAAGCTTTCTTT. Amino acid sequence: CASSWDTNTEAFF.

A word on this clone: The sample holds other DNA sequences that translate to the same CDR3. The chain carries TRBV5-1 and TRBJ2-5; tentatively, D is TRBD1 (5 bases). V was shortened by 5 bases and J by 5 bases, with 13 bases between the two germline ends. This CDR3 spans 13 amino acids. Germline V gene lookup returns CDR1 SGHRS and CDR2 YFSETQ. The CDR3 region is CASSFARAETQYF. CDR3 in DNA: TGCGCCAGCAGTTTCGCCAGGGCGGAGACCCAGTACTTC.

The chain employs TRBV6-1 and TRBJ1-4, with D unresolved. The V end lost 6 bases, the J end lost 7 bases, and 9 bases lay between the germline ends. Germline-derived CDR1 and CDR2 are MNHNS and SASEGT. CDR3 length: 12 amino acids. CDR3 sequence (DNA): TGTGCCAGCAGAATAGTGTCTGAAAAACTGTTTTTT. This encodes CASRIVSEKLFF.

The gene calls are TRBV6-7 and TRBJ1-1; D gene unclear. TRBV6-7 is treated as an ORF (open reading frame) with a function not yet certain. Trimming left V 7 bases short and J 1 base short, with 10 bases between. The CDR3 contains 13 residues. Here the CDR3 DNA reads TGTGCCAGCACCCCAGGAACGAACACTGAAGCTTTCTTT. Translating it yields CASTPGTNTEAFF.

This clone was seen a single time. Germline is not matched at one junction end, which may reflect a read error. The rearrangement uses TRBV7-9 and TRBJ2-3; perhaps TRBD2 as D (5 bases). The CDR3 is 18 amino acids. CDR1 and CDR2 (germline): SEHNR, FQNEAQ (reference sequence). CDR3 sequence (DNA): TGTTCCAGCAGCTTTCTTTCCCTGGCGGGCCTAAGCACAGATACGCAGTATTTT. Protein product: CSSSFLSLAGLSTDTQYF.

This rearrangement joins TRBV19 to TRBJ1-1; D not certain. CDR1 is LNHDA and CDR2 is SQIVND in the germline V gene (reference sequence). The ends were cut back, 9 bases at V and 12 bases at J, with 26 bases in the middle. The CDR3 consists of 14 residues. In nucleotides, the CDR3 is TGTGCCAGCCAGAGTCCCTACAGCGAACTAGCAACTTTCTTT. Translation gives CASQSPYSELATFF.

V is TRBV28 and J is TRBJ2-1; 9 bases fit TRBD2. This CDR3 is built from 15 residues. The germline V gene encodes CDR1 MDHEN and CDR2 SYDVKM. V was pared by 5 bases and J by 10 bases, with 12 bases of the junction left unmatched. CDR3 nucleotide sequence: TGTGCCAGCAGTATCCAGCGGGAGGTCAAGGAGGAGCAGTTCTTC. Amino acid sequence: CASSIQREVKEEQFF.

This clone was observed a single time. J is TRBJ2-1 and V is TRBV6-5; D not certain. Trimming shortened V by 6 bases and J by 0 bases, and 9 bases separated the two germline ends. Germline CDR1 MNHEY, CDR2 SVGAGI. CDR3 length: 14 residues. The CDR3 reads CASSAPGSYNEQFF. CDR3 in DNA: TGTGCCAGCAGCGCGCCGGGCTCCTACAATGAGCAGTTCTTC.

The chain employs TRBV5-6 and TRBJ1-2, with TRBD1 matching 10 bases. V shed 4 bases and J 3 bases; nucleotides not matched to a gene: 9. In germline, CDR1 is SGHDT, CDR2 YYEEEE. This CDR3 has 16 amino acids. In nucleotides, the CDR3 is TGTGCCAGCAGCACTACCCCGACAGGGGGCCACTATGGCTACACCTTC. Residues: CASSTTPTGGHYGYTF.

This chain joins TRBV7-6 and TRBJ2-2, with TRBD1 matching over 7 bases. CDR1 is SGHVS, CDR2 FNYEAQ, per germline. This CDR3 has 15 residues. V lost 4 bases, J lost 4 bases, and 6 bases stayed unmatched. The CDR3 reads CASSYQGEGTGELFF. The CDR3 DNA is TGTGCCAGCAGCTACCAGGGGGAAGGCACCGGGGAGCTGTTTTTT. Filled out from reference TRBV7-6 and TRBJ2-2, the complete variable domain reads GAGVSQSPRYKVTKRGQDVALRCDPISGHVSLYWYRQALGQGPEFLTYFNYEAQQDKSGLPNDRFSAERPEGSISTLTIQRTEQRDSAMYRCASSYQGEGTGELFFGEGSRLTVL.

The CDR3 sequence is CASSFAGDTEAFF. For the CDR3, the DNA is TGTGCCAGCAGCTTTGCCGGGGACACTGAAGCTTTCTTT. The chain uses TRBV5-4 and TRBJ1-1; D not resolved. CDR3 length: 13 residues. The V and J ends lost 2 bases and 3 bases respectively, with 8 bases between them. Germline values: CDR1 SGHNT, CDR2 YYREEE (reference sequence).

On this clone: The junction departs from germline at one end; a sequencing error may be responsible. V gene TRBV7-7 combines with J gene TRBJ2-2; 8 bases are a match to TRBD1. The CDR3 covers 15 residues. CDR1 and CDR2 from the germline V gene are SSHAT and FNYEAQ (reference sequence). This chain's CDR3 is CASSWGQDDPGELFF. DNA for the CDR3: TGTGCTAGCAGCTGGGGACAGGACGACCCCGGGGAGCTGTTTTTT.

This clone has only a few counts. The chain is built from TRBV27 and TRBJ1-1, with D tentatively TRBD1 (5 bases). The germline V gene has CDR1 MNHEY and CDR2 SMNVEV (reference sequence). The germline V and J ends were trimmed by 2 bases and 1 base, with 8 bases remaining between them. The CDR3 runs to 14 residues. DNA for the CDR3: TGTGCCAGCAGTTTAGCCGGGGGGAACACTGAAGCTTTCTTT. As protein: CASSLAGGNTEAFF.

The CDR3 spells CASSQRTSRDRWNEQYF. The CDR3 DNA reads TGCGCCAGCAGCCAACGAACCTCCAGGGACAGGTGGAACGAGCAGTACTTC. This chain uses TRBV4-3 with TRBJ2-5, with 8 positions matching TRBD1. Near its end, the DNA agrees better with TRBJ2-7, so the J call may be wrong. This CDR3 spans 17 amino acids. Looked up from germline, CDR1 is LGHNA and CDR2 is YSLEER.

This sequence joins TRBV15 and TRBJ2-2, with D unresolved. V lost 0 bases and J 1 base, leaving 9 bases between the germline ends. The germline gives CDR1 LNHNV, CDR2 YYDKDF (reference sequence). CDR3 length: 16 amino acids. The CDR3, as DNA: TGTGCCACCAGCAGAGATAGCCTGGGGAACACCGGGGAGCTGTTTTTT. Protein product: CATSRDSLGNTGELFF.

This clone was seen once. The J gene is TRBJ2-4, the V gene TRBV9, with D hard to call. The germline V gene encodes CDR1 SGDLS and CDR2 YYNGEE. V lost 4 bases and J 8 bases, leaving 16 bases between the germline ends. The CDR3 runs 14 residues. The CDR3 sequence is CASSPRSWSDIQYF. The CDR3 DNA is TGTGCCAGCAGCCCCCGGTCCTGGTCGGACATTCAGTACTTC. The whole variable domain, remainder taken from reference TRBV9 and TRBJ2-4, is DSGVTQTPKHLITATGQRVTLRCSPRSGDLSVYWYQQSLDQGLQFLIQYYNGEERAKGNILERFSAQQFPDLHSELNLSSLELGDSALYFCASSPRSWSDIQYFGAGTRLSVL.

This clone was detected only a few times. V usage is TRBV11-2 and J usage is TRBJ2-1; D is possibly TRBD2 (6 bases). The CDR3 is 16 residues long. Germline loops: CDR1 SGHAT, CDR2 FQNNGV. Trimming removed 0 bases from V and 8 bases from J, with 17 bases in between. The CDR3 reads CASSLEGVGGTDEQFF. CDR3 DNA: TGTGCCAGCAGCTTAGAAGGCGTCGGGGGTACGGATGAGCAGTTCTTC.

V is TRBV21-1 and J is TRBJ1-2; the table gives TRBD1 as D, unverified against the DNA. TRBV21-1 is a recognized pseudogene. The CDR3 totals 12 residues. The CDR3: CAIPRGSGGYTF. DNA of the CDR3: TGTGCCATCCCGAGGGGGTCGGGGGGCTACACCTTC.

The chain employs TRBV4-2 and TRBJ2-7, with TRBD2 as a possible D gene (6 bases). The V gene's germline CDR1 is LGHNA and CDR2 YNFKEQ. The CDR3 extends over 16 amino acids. Trimming removed 0 bases from V and 3 bases from J, with 15 bases in between. The CDR3 DNA reads as TGTGCCAGCAGCCAAGATTTGCAGCGGGTTTACTACGAGCAGTACTTC. Its translation is CASSQDLQRVYYEQYF.